A single sample is the source of the 8 T cell receptor beta chains below, sequenced in a study of control samples from healthy donors and cancer patients. The protocol was immunoSEQ multiplex PCR, while the TCRdb copy is restricted to in-frame clones and leaves out a portion. The sample carries 85,000 to 110,000 clones, around 89% recorded once. The sequenced material came from PBMCs. Every receptor here comes from a man aged 55 to 70 with lung cancer.

The chain carries TRBV13 and TRBJ1-3; unclear D gene. The CDR3 spans 14 residues. Trimming pared 0 bases from V and 4 bases from J, leaving 7 bases between. From germline, CDR1 is PRHDT and CDR2 FYEKMQ (reference sequence). The CDR3 region has the DNA TGTGCCAGCAGCTTAGGCGGGTGGGGAAACACCATATATTTT. This gives the protein CASSLGGWGNTIYF.

The chain employs TRBV6-5 and TRBJ2-7; 10 bases are shared with TRBD1. The V gene's germline CDR1 is MNHEY and CDR2 SVGAGI. J gave up 4 bases and V 6 bases, and 0 bases lay outside the gene matches. The CDR3 loop spans 12 amino acids. The CDR3 DNA follows: TGTGCCAGCAGGGACAGGGGGTACGAGCAGTACTTC. It translates to CASRDRGYEQYF.

V usage is TRBV30 and J usage is TRBJ2-3; TRBD1 might be the D (5 bases). The CDR3 has 12 amino acids. Germline loops: CDR1 GTSNPN, CDR2 SVGIG (reference sequence). V dropped 2 bases and J dropped 5 bases, with 8 bases sitting between them. The DNA of the CDR3 is TGTGCCTGGAGTCAGGGAAGAGATACGCAGTATTTT. Protein sequence: CAWSQGRDTQYF.

This sequence joins TRBV10-3 and TRBJ2-7, with 7 bases aligning to TRBD1. After removal of 6 bases from V and 1 base from J, the junction contained 6 bases not matched to a gene. CDR1 and CDR2 (germline): ENHRY, SYGVKD. The CDR3 runs 14 residues. The CDR3 reads CAISSGTVSYEQYV. As DNA, the CDR3 is TGTGCCATCAGCTCCGGGACAGTTTCCTACGAGCAGTACGTC.

V and J are TRBV7-3 and TRBJ1-2, with 7 bases fitting TRBD1. The CDR3 length is 17 residues. Looked up from germline, CDR1 is SGHTA and CDR2 is FQGTGA. V shed 0 bases and J 4 bases; nucleotides not matched to a gene: 11. The CDR3 DNA reads as TGTGCCAGCAGCTTAACGCGCAACCAGGGGGAGATCTATGGCTACACCTTC. It specifies CASSLTRNQGEIYGYTF. The whole variable domain, remainder taken from reference TRBV7-3 and TRBJ1-2, is GAGVSQTPSNKVTEKGKYVELRCDPISGHTALYWYRQSLGQGPEFLIYFQGTGAADDSGLPNDRFFAVRPEGSVSTLKIQRTERGDSAVYLCASSLTRNQGEIYGYTFGSGTRLTVV.

This chain uses TRBV29-1 with TRBJ2-1, with 10 bases matching TRBD1. CDR1 and CDR2 (germline): SQVTM, ANQGSEA. There are 14 residues in the CDR3. Trimming at V came to 5 bases and at J to 5 bases, leaving 6 bases not matched to a gene. The DNA of the CDR3 is TGCAGCGTTTTACGACAGGGGGCGGACAATGAGCAGTTCTTC. Translated: CSVLRQGADNEQFF.

CDR3 sequence reads: CASSVDRLAGGRQETQYF. The CDR3, as DNA: TGTGCCAGCAGCGTAGATAGGCTAGCGGGGGGGAGACAAGAGACCCAGTACTTC. The chain is built from TRBV9 and TRBJ2-5, with 12 nucleotides matching TRBD2. J was trimmed by 2 bases and V by 0 bases; bases with no gene match: 8. This CDR3 comprises 18 residues. Germline CDR1 is SGDLS and CDR2 is YYNGEE.

The chain joins TRBV6-1 to TRBJ2-1; 7 nucleotides line up with TRBD1. With V trimmed by 0 bases and J by 0 bases, 5 bases remained unmatched. This CDR3 region has 17 residues. Germline V gives CDR1 MNHNS, CDR2 SASEGT. The CDR3 region has the DNA TGTGCCAGCAGTGAAGCAGTAGGGGACAGCTCCTACAATGAGCAGTTCTTC. This sequence encodes CASSEAVGDSSYNEQFF.